This is a list of T cell receptor beta chains from one sample in a study of T cells after yellow fever vaccination. TCRdb recomputed calls from the 5' RACE reads with MiXCR, one row per CDR3 protein. In the table there are over 85,000 distinct CDR3 sequences, more than 7.5% of which are singletons. The sequences come from CD8+ T cells not binding an NS4B(214-222) dextramer, sorted from PBMCs, collected less than 16 days after the first yellow fever vaccination. The receptors derive from a man younger than 30 who received the YFV17D yellow fever vaccine. Each CDR3 is given with its conserved first and last residue. Each record gives: J gene, CDR3 length, V gene, clone size, D gene, CDR3 protein, CDR3 DNA. A D gene is named only where the DNA matches it firmly. Clone size is shown for a subset of rows, as once, few, many or a class of expanded clone.

TRBJ1-1	11	TRBV6-6	few	.	CASIVDAEAFF	TGTGCCAGCATCGTAGACGCTGAAGCTTTCTTT
TRBJ2-5	13	TRBV29-1	.	.	CSVLGDWPPTQYF	TGCAGCGTTCTGGGCGACTGGCCTCCCACCCAGTACTTC
TRBJ1-2	15	TRBV4-1	many	TRBD1	CASSHGQGVNYGYTF	TGCGCCAGCAGCCATGGACAGGGAGTTAACTATGGCTACACCTTC
TRBJ1-5	15	TRBV4-1	few	TRBD1	CASSQVTGGDQPQHF	TGCGCCAGCAGCCAAGTTACAGGGGGGGATCAGCCCCAGCATTTT
TRBJ2-7	15	TRBV14	.	TRBD1	CASSLRDRGLYEQYF	TGTGCCAGCAGCCTCCGGGACAGGGGGCTCTACGAGCAGTACTTC
TRBJ2-3	14	TRBV5-1	medium-sized	.	CASSFSNPADTQYF	TGCGCCAGCAGCTTTAGCAATCCGGCAGATACGCAGTATTTT
TRBJ2-3	14	TRBV3-1	.	.	CASSRRKYTDTQYF	TGTGCCAGCAGCCGGAGGAAATACACAGATACGCAGTATTTT
TRBJ2-7	12	TRBV7-8	few	.	CASSPLGYEQYF	TGTGCCAGCAGCCCTCTAGGCTACGAGCAGTACTTC
TRBJ2-7	14	TRBV6-2/TRBV6-3	few	TRBD1	CASSYRQGYYEQYF	TGTGCCAGCAGTTATCGACAGGGGTACTACGAGCAGTACTTC
TRBJ2-7	15	TRBV11-2	.	.	CASSLDRSASYEQYF	TGTGCCAGCAGCTTAGATCGGTCAGCCTCCTACGAGCAGTACTTC
TRBJ1-1	12	TRBV29-1	many	.	CSVGTVNTEAFF	TGCAGCGTTGGGACAGTGAACACTGAAGCTTTCTTT
TRBJ2-3	13	TRBV9	few	TRBD2	CASSVGGVATQYF	TGTGCCAGCAGCGTCGGGGGGGTGGCTACGCAGTATTTT
TRBJ2-3	14	TRBV18	.	.	CASSPDGVGDTQYF	TGTGCCAGCTCCCCGGACGGGGTCGGAGATACGCAGTATTTT